The 23 T cell receptor beta chains presented below share a single source sample, sequenced in a study of blood T cells in healthy people across ages. Primers used in a second PCR of about 6 to 12 cycles were a sample-barcoded 5' primer and a J-beta primer mix. From the 5' RACE reads, TCRdb called clonotypes with MiXCR, one entry per CDR3 protein. This table holds fewer than 1,000,000 distinct CDR3 sequences, around 45% found once. The sequencing sample was made of blood. The receptors were sampled from a man aged 55 to 69 in good health.

CDR3 nucleotide sequence: TGTGCCAGCAGCGAGGACAGGGGCGTCTCGTACGAGCAGTACTTC. It translates to CASSEDRGVSYEQYF. This chain links TRBV2 with TRBJ2-7; 9 nucleotides align to TRBD1. Germline lookup yields CDR1 SNHLY and CDR2 FYNNEI. The J segment lost 4 bases and the V segment lost 6 bases, leaving 10 bases of the junction unmatched. This CDR3 spans 15 amino acids.

This chain links TRBV20-1 with TRBJ2-5; 12 bases are shared with TRBD2. The V gene's germline CDR1 is DFQATT and CDR2 SNEGSKA (reference sequence). The CDR3 loop spans 17 amino acids. V trimming: 0 bases; J trimming: 5 bases; junction bases outside the gene matches: 10. The CDR3 spells CSARDRPLAGGTETQYF. The CDR3, as DNA: TGCAGTGCTAGAGACCGCCCACTAGCGGGGGGTACGGAGACCCAGTACTTC.

The chain carries TRBV4-3 and TRBJ2-3; 7 nucleotides agree with TRBD2. CDR1 LGHNA and CDR2 YSLEER come from the germline V gene. The ends lost 1 base at V and 6 bases at J; junction bases unmatched: 16. CDR3 length: 18 residues. The CDR3 sequence is CASSQGLAGTSEADTQYF. The DNA of the CDR3 is TGCGCCAGCAGCCAAGGGCTGGCGGGTACTAGCGAGGCGGATACGCAGTATTTT.

In this sample, this clonotype turned up a few times. This chain connects TRBV10-3 to TRBJ2-7; D uncertain. Trimming took off 6 bases at V and 2 bases at J, with 11 bases between the two ends. The CDR3 has 13 amino acids. Per the germline V gene, CDR1 is ENHRY and CDR2 is SYGVKD. The CDR3 reads CAIRAPVAYEQYF. The CDR3, as DNA: TGTGCCATCAGGGCCCCCGTTGCCTACGAGCAGTACTTC.

J is TRBJ2-5 and V is TRBV5-4; D is ambiguous. Trimming shortened V by 0 bases and J by 11 bases, and 17 bases separated the two germline ends. CDR1 is SGHNT, CDR2 YYREEE, per germline (reference sequence). The CDR3 runs to 14 residues. The chain's CDR3 is CASSLEVRKDEQYF. CDR3 DNA: TGTGCCAGCAGCTTGGAAGTCCGGAAGGATGAGCAGTACTTC.

The chain uses TRBV7-9 and TRBJ2-4; weak D call: TRBD2 (5 bases). The DNA end lines up better with TRBJ2-7; the J call may be wrong. Germline V gene sequence: CDR1 SEHNR, CDR2 FQNEAQ (reference sequence). CDR3 length: 12 residues. The CDR3 is CASGAVSYEQYF. The CDR3 nucleotides read TGTGCCAGCGGAGCGGTCTCCTACGAGCAGTACTTC.

With regard to this clonotype: An end of the junction differs from the germline gene, which may be a read error. V gene TRBV2 combines with J gene TRBJ2-1; the match to TRBD1 covers 9 bases. The germline gives CDR1 SNHLY, CDR2 FYNNEI. The CDR3 is 19 amino acids. CDR3 region: CAGSDVWDREYTSYNEQFF. As DNA, the CDR3 is TGTGCCGGCAGTGATGTCTGGGACAGGGAATACACCTCCTACAATGAGCAGTTCTTC.

V is TRBV15 and J is TRBJ2-7; TRBD1 matches 8 bases. Germline-derived CDR1 and CDR2 are LNHNV and YYDKDF (reference sequence). Trimming at V came to 4 bases and at J to 3 bases, leaving 5 bases not matched to a gene. The CDR3 sequence is 14 residues long. CDR3 region: CATSTGTGYYEQYF. The CDR3 nucleotides read TGTGCCACCAGCACCGGGACAGGCTACTACGAGCAGTACTTC.

The chain has TRBV4-3 and TRBJ2-5, with TRBD1 matching over 7 bases. CDR3 length: 16 residues. Looked up from germline, CDR1 is LGHNA and CDR2 is YSLEER. V gave up 2 bases and J gave up 2 bases; unmatched junction bases: 8. The CDR3 region is CASSQQHTGAQETQYF. The CDR3 DNA is TGCGCCAGCAGCCAACAGCATACAGGGGCACAAGAGACCCAGTACTTC.

This clonotype showed up just a few times. This chain links TRBV5-1 with TRBJ2-1, with D uncertain. This CDR3 has 14 amino acids. Trimming took 0 bases from V and 6 from J, leaving 10 bases between them. The germline CDR1 and CDR2 sequences are SGHRS and YFSETQ. The CDR3 DNA is TGCGCCAGCAGCTTGGCCGAATTAACCAATGAGCAGTTCTTC. This codes for CASSLAELTNEQFF.

The chain couples TRBV20-1 to TRBJ1-5; D not certain. This CDR3 comprises 11 residues. The germline V and J ends were trimmed by 3 bases and 4 bases, with 4 bases remaining between them. Germline values: CDR1 DFQATT, CDR2 SNEGSKA (reference sequence). The CDR3 DNA reads as TGCAGTGCTAGTGAGAATCAGCCCCAGCATTTT. Protein product: CSASENQPQHF.

This sequence joins TRBV4-1 and TRBJ2-3; D unclear. The V gene's germline CDR1 is MGHRA and CDR2 YSYEKL. The CDR3 has 15 amino acids. V lost 1 base, J lost 2 bases, and 10 bases lay in between. CDR3 region: CASSQGTFATDTQYF. CDR3 DNA sequence: TGCGCCAGCAGCCAAGGGACCTTCGCCACAGATACGCAGTATTTT.

Concerning this clonotype itself: Mismatch with germline at one junction end may stem from a read error. The V call is TRBV20-1, the J call TRBJ1-1, with D unclear. In germline, CDR1 is DFQATT, CDR2 SNEGSKA (reference sequence). CDR3 length: 12 amino acids. The CDR3 DNA reads as TGCAGTGCGTTATCGGGAGGAACTGAAGCCTTCTTT. Residues: CSALSGGTEAFF.

The chain couples TRBV3-1 to TRBJ1-4; D is uncertain. The V gene lost 3 bases and the J gene lost 8 bases, with 13 bases spanning the gap. The CDR3 consists of 14 residues. Germline V CDR1 and CDR2: LGHDT, YNNKEL (reference sequence). The CDR3 DNA reads TGTGCCAGCAGCCACCCAGGAGCGGAGGAAAAACTGTTTTTT. Amino acid sequence: CASSHPGAEEKLFF.

Of note for this clonotype: At one end the junction does not follow the germline gene, possibly because of a read error. The gene calls are TRBV9 and TRBJ2-5; D perhaps matches TRBD1 (5 bases). Germline loops: CDR1 SGDLS, CDR2 YYNGEE. This CDR3 has 15 residues. CDR3 bases: TGCGCCAGCAGCGTAGACCCCCAGGGACAAGAGACCCAGTACTTC. Translation: CASSVDPQGQETQYF. Full variable domain (remainder filled in from reference TRBV9 and TRBJ2-5): DSGVTQTPKHLITATGQRVTLRCSPRSGDLSVYWYQQSLDQGLQFLIQYYNGEERAKGNILERFSAQQFPDLHSELNLSSLELGDSALYFCASSVDPQGQETQYFGPGTRLLVL.

The chain is built from TRBV7-9 and TRBJ2-7; no firm D call. CDR1 is SEHNR and CDR2 is FQNEAQ in the germline V gene (reference sequence). Trimming pared 8 bases from V and 3 bases from J, leaving 14 bases between. The CDR3 has 13 amino acids. CDR3 nucleotide sequence: TGTGCCAGCGACGAGGCCGGAGTCTACGAGCAGTACTTC. This gives the protein CASDEAGVYEQYF.

This CDR3 reads CASSQVGSQGIQQPQHF. The CDR3 nucleotides read TGCGCCAGCAGCCAAGTGGGCAGCCAGGGGATCCAACAGCCCCAGCATTTT. The chain is built from TRBV4-1 and TRBJ2-3; D might be TRBD1 (6 bases). The end of the DNA fits TRBJ1-5 better, so the J call may be wrong. CDR1 and CDR2 from the germline V gene are MGHRA and YSYEKL. This CDR3 is 17 amino acids long.

This clonotype was seen more than once but under ten times. A clone one base away is much larger, so this may be a read error. V and J are TRBV5-1 and TRBJ2-6; D is uncertain. V lost 0 bases, J lost 3 bases, and 10 bases lay in between. From germline, CDR1 is SGHRS and CDR2 YFSETQ. There are 16 residues in the CDR3. The CDR3 here is CASSLAARIGANVLTF. DNA of the CDR3: TGCGCCAGCAGCTTGGCCGCCCGGATTGGGGCCAACGTCCTGACTTTC.

Only a few counts were recorded for this clonotype. This chain links TRBV6-5 with TRBJ2-7; perhaps TRBD1 as D (6 bases). The germline gives CDR1 MNHEY, CDR2 SVGAGI. The CDR3 is 15 residues long. V shed 2 bases and J shed 3 bases, with 14 bases lying between them. In DNA form, the CDR3 reads TGTGCCAGCAGTTACCGACGCCTACAGGGCTACGAGCAGTACTTC. This codes for CASSYRRLQGYEQYF.

In regard to this clonotype: At one of its ends the junction is not consistent with the germline gene, which may arise from a read error. The chain recombines TRBV10-1 with TRBJ2-5, with D perhaps matching TRBD1 (5 bases). The CDR3 totals 13 residues. CDR1 is WNHNN and CDR2 is SYGVQD in the germline V gene (reference sequence). The CDR3 spells CASGEIRGETQYF. CDR3 in DNA: TGCGCCAGCGGTGAGATTAGGGGAGAGACCCAGTACTTC.

This chain joins TRBV28 and TRBJ2-7, with a tentative D call TRBD2 (5 bases). The CDR3 is made up of 15 amino acids. Between the trimmed V and J ends, which lost 8 bases and 0 bases, there was a span of 17 bases. Germline V gene lookup returns CDR1 MDHEN and CDR2 SYDVKM. CDR3 amino acids: CASRWVTGSSYEQYF. CDR3 DNA sequence: TGTGCCAGCCGGTGGGTCACGGGGAGCTCCTACGAGCAGTACTTC.

This chain links TRBV6-2 or TRBV6-3 with TRBJ2-1; D may be TRBD2 (5 bases). Germline values: CDR1 MNHEY, CDR2 SVGEGT. CDR3 length equals 15 residues. V lost 2 bases and J lost 3, with 11 bases in between. CDR3 region: CASSYALRVYNEQFF. CDR3 DNA sequence: TGTGCCAGCAGTTACGCTCTGCGGGTCTACAATGAGCAGTTCTTC.

The V call is TRBV20-1, the J call TRBJ1-2; no clear D. Germline CDR1 DFQATT, CDR2 SNEGSKA (reference sequence). The length of the CDR3 is 13 residues. With 3 bases removed from V and 8 bases from J, the gap between germline ends came to 16 bases. The CDR3 bases are TGCAGTGCTAGTAGACTACTAAAACGGGGCTACACCTTC. It yields the protein CSASRLLKRGYTF.